These T cell receptor beta chains were read from a single sample in a study of blood T cell repertoires in COVID-19. Produced via immunoSEQ multiplex PCR; TCRdb's table is partial and in-frame only. The data hold roughly 220,000 clones, with about 85% observed a single time. Material: peripheral blood. The receptors were gathered from a man aged 50-59 years who had recovered from COVID-19. The CDR3 runs from the conserved cysteine through the conserved F or W. Fields, in order: clone size, D gene, V gene, J gene, CDR3 DNA, CDR3 protein. D genes are given only for firm matches. Some rows have no size entry. The others give once, few or many, or a class for an expanded clone.

>-|TRBD1|TRBV4-2|TRBJ2-4
TGTGCCAGCAGCCACCACGACAGGGAAGGTGCCAAAAACATTCAGTACTTC
CASSHHDREGAKNIQYF
>-|-|TRBV12-5|TRBJ2-1
TGTGCTAGTGGTTTGGACACCGGTGGGACATCCTACAATGAGCAGTTCTTC
CASGLDTGGTSYNEQFF
>-|-|TRBV6-5|TRBJ2-7
TGTGCCAGCAGTTCCACGACTAACTACGAGCAGTACTTC
CASSSTTNYEQYF
>-|TRBD1|TRBV7-9|TRBJ2-7
TGTGCCAGCAGCGGTCTCCGGGACAGGGGCTACGAGCAGTACTTC
CASSGLRDRGYEQYF
>-|TRBD2|TRBV5-6|TRBJ2-5
TGTGCCAGCAACGGGACTAGCGGGAGAGAGGTACGGGAGACCCAGTACTTC
CASNGTSGREVRETQYF
>once|-|TRBV29-1|TRBJ1-2
TGCAGCGTTGAAGGCCAGGGAAACTATGGCTACACCTTC
CSVEGQGNYGYTF
>few|-|TRBV27|TRBJ1-2
TGTGCCAGCAGTTTCAGAGGGAACTATGGCTACACCTTC
CASSFRGNYGYTF
>-|-|TRBV2|TRBJ2-7
TGTGCCAGCAGTGAAGTAGCGAGATACGAGCAGTACTTC
CASSEVARYEQYF
>-|-|TRBV30|TRBJ1-5
TGTGCCTGGAGTGTACGTGGGAGGGGCAATCAGCCCCAGCATTTT
CAWSVRGRGNQPQHF
>few|-|TRBV27|TRBJ1-1
TGTGCCAGCAGTTTTTGGACGGGAGATAACACTGAAGCTTTCTTT
CASSFWTGDNTEAFF
>-|TRBD1|TRBV28|TRBJ1-2
TGTGCCAGCAGTGACAGCTTCCGGGACAGGGTTAGCTACACCTTC
CASSDSFRDRVSYTF
>-|-|TRBV7-2|TRBJ2-1
TGTGCCAGCAGCAAGCGTGTCGGTGGGTTTTTAAATGAGCAGTTCTTC
CASSKRVGGFLNEQFF
>-|-|TRBV5-5|TRBJ1-6
TGTGCCAGCAGCTTGGGGCGGGAATATTCACCCCTCCACTTT
CASSLGREYSPLHF
>-|-|TRBV19|TRBJ2-6
TGTGCCAGTAGCCTACAAACAGGGAACTCTGGGGCCAACGTCCTGACTTTC
CASSLQTGNSGANVLTF
>-|-|TRBV7-9|TRBJ2-3
TGTGCCAGCAGCTTACATAGGACAGTCACAGATACGCAGTATTTT
CASSLHRTVTDTQYF
>-|TRBD2|TRBV27|TRBJ2-5
TGTGCCAGCAGCCCCCGGGGCCTAGCGGGAGTCGAGACCCAGTACTTC
CASSPRGLAGVETQYF
>-|TRBD2|TRBV2|TRBJ2-7
TGTGCCAGCACAGGGACTAGCGGGACCAACGAGCAGTACTTC
CASTGTSGTNEQYF
>-|-|TRBV3-1/TRBV3-2|TRBJ1-6
TGTGCCAGCAGCCAAGGCGGGGGAGTCAATAATTCACCCCTCCACTTT
CASSQGGGVNNSPLHF
>-|-|TRBV18|TRBJ2-1
TGTGCCAGCTCACCCCTAGCCGGAGATTACAATGAGCAGTTCTTC
CASSPLAGDYNEQFF
>-|-|TRBV15|TRBJ1-4
TGTGCCACCAGCAGTACCACAGGGACGGTTAATGAAAAACTGTTTTTT
CATSSTTGTVNEKLFF
>-|-|TRBV7-6|TRBJ2-2
TGTGCCAGCAGCTTAGCGCACAGGGCCGACACCGGGGAGCTGTTTTTT
CASSLAHRADTGELFF
>-|-|TRBV11-2|TRBJ2-7
TGTGCCAGCAGCTTAGTGCGTCAGGGTCCCTACGAGCAGTACTTC
CASSLVRQGPYEQYF
>once|-|TRBV24-1|TRBJ2-3
TGTGCCACCAGTGATTTTGCGGTAGGAGATACGCAGTATTTT
CATSDFAVGDTQYF
>-|-|TRBV6-5|TRBJ1-1
TGTGCCAGCAGTTACGGGACAAGGAACACTGAAGCTTTCTTT
CASSYGTRNTEAFF
>-|TRBD2|TRBV11-2|TRBJ2-4
TGTGCCAGCAGCTTAGGGCTAGCGGGAGGTGTAACCAAAAACATTCAGTACTTC
CASSLGLAGGVTKNIQYF
>once|-|TRBV24-1|TRBJ1-3
TGTGCCACCAGCGACGGAGTCTCTGGAAACACCATATATTTT
CATSDGVSGNTIYF
>-|TRBD1|TRBV7-9|TRBJ1-5
TGTGCCAGCAGCCCCGGACAGGGCGAGGGTCAGCCCCAGCATTTT
CASSPGQGEGQPQHF
>-|TRBD1|TRBV9|TRBJ2-7
TGTGCCAGCAGCGGAAGGGACAGGGCCCCCTACGAGCAGTACTTC
CASSGRDRAPYEQYF
>-|-|TRBV21-1|TRBJ1-1
TGTGCCAGCAGCCCGAGCGGTCGTTCGAACACTGAAGCTTTCTTT
CASSPSGRSNTEAFF
>-|TRBD2|TRBV28|TRBJ2-7
TGTGCCAGCAATCTATGGACTAGCGGGGGGTACGAGCAGTACTTC
CASNLWTSGGYEQYF
>once|-|TRBV18|TRBJ1-1
TGTGCCAGCTCAGTGACGGGCACTGAAGCTTTCTTT
CASSVTGTEAFF
>-|TRBD2|TRBV10-1|TRBJ2-1
TGCGCCAGCAGTGACCGGACTAGCGGTCACAATGAGCAGTTCTTC
CASSDRTSGHNEQFF
>-|TRBD1|TRBV27|TRBJ1-1
TGTGCCAGCAGTTTGGCGCCCCGGGACAGGGCAGCTTTCTTT
CASSLAPRDRAAFF
>once|TRBD1|TRBV18|TRBJ2-1
TGTGCCAGCTCAAACCTGGACAGGGACAATGAGCAGTTCTTC
CASSNLDRDNEQFF
>-|-|TRBV2|TRBJ1-2
TGTGCCAGCAGTGAAGGCCAGATTCCCTTCTATGGCTACACCTTC
CASSEGQIPFYGYTF
>-|TRBD2|TRBV5-1|TRBJ2-2
TGCGCCAGCAGCTTGACGGCGGGAGTTTCCCCGAGCACCGGGGAGCTGTTTTTT
CASSLTAGVSPSTGELFF
>-|TRBD1|TRBV6-1|TRBJ2-4
TGTGCCAGCAGTTCAGACAGGGTTTTCGGAAACATTCAGTACTTC
CASSSDRVFGNIQYF
>few|TRBD2|TRBV5-4|TRBJ2-7
TGTGCCAGCAGCTGGGGACTAGCGGGAGAATACGAGCAGTACTTC
CASSWGLAGEYEQYF
>few|-|TRBV7-9|TRBJ2-6
TGTGCCAGCAGCCTCGGCTCTGGGGCCAACGTCCTGACTTTC
CASSLGSGANVLTF
>-|-|TRBV4-1|TRBJ1-5
TGCGCCAGCAGCCAAGATATAGGGCAGGGAAGGAAGCCCCAGCATTTT
CASSQDIGQGRKPQHF